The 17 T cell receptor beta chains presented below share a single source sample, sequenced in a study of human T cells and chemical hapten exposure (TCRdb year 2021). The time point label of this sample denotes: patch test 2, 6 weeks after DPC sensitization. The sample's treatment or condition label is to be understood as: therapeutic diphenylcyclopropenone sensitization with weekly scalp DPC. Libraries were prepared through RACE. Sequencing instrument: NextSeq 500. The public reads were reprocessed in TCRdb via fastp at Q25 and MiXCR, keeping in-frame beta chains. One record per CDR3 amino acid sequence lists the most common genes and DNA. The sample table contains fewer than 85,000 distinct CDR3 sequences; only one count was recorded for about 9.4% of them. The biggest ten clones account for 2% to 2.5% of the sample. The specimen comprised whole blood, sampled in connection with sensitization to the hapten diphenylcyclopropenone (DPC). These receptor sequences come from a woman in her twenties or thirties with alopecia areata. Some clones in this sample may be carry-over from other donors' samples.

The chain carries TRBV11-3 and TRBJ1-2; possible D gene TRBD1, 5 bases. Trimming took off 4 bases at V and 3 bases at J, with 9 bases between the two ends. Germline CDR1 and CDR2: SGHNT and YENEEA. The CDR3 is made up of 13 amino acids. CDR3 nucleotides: TGTGCCAGCAGCTACAGGATTTACTATGGCTACACCTTC. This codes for CASSYRIYYGYTF.

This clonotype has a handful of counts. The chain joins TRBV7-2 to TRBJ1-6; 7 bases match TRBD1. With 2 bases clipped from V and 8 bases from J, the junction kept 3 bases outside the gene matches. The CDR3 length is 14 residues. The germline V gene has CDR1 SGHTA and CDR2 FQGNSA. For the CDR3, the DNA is TGTGCCAGCAGCTTAAGGGGGCCCGATTCACCCCTCCACTTT. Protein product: CASSLRGPDSPLHF.

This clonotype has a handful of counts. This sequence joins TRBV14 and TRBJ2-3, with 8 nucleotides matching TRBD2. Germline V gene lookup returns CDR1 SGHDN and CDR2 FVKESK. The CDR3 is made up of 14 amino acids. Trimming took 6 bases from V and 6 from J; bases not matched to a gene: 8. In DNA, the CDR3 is TGTGCCAGCAGAGGAGGACTAGCATCCGATACGCAGTATTTT. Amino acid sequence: CASRGGLASDTQYF.

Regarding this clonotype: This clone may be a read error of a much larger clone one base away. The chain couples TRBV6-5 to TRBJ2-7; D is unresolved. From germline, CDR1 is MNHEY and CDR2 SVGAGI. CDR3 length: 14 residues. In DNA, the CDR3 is TGTACCAGCAGTTACCTGACTCCCCCGCGGGAGCAGTACTTC. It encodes CTSSYLTPPREQYF.

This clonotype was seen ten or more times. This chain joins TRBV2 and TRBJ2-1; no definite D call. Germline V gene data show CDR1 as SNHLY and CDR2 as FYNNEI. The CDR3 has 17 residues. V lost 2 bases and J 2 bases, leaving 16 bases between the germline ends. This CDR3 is CASSEYGGSPTYNEQFF. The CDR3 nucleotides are TGTGCCAGCAGTGAATACGGTGGTAGCCCAACCTACAATGAGCAGTTCTTC.

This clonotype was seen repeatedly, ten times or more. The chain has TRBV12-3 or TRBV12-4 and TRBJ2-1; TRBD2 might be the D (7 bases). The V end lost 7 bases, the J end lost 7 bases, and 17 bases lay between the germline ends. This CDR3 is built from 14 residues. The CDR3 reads CASNLRGGTNEQFF. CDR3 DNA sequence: TGTGCCAGCAACCTGAGGGGGGGCACAAATGAGCAGTTCTTC.

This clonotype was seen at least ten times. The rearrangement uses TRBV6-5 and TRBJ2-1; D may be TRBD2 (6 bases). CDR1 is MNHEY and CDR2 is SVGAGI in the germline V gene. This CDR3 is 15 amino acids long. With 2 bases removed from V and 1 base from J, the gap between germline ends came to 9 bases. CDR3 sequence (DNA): TGTGCCAGCAGTTACGGTGGGAGGTCCTACAATGAGCAGTTCTTC. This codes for CASSYGGRSYNEQFF.

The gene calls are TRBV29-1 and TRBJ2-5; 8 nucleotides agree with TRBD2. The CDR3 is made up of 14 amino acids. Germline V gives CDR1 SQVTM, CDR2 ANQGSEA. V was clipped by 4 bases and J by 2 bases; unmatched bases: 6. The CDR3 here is CSVGSGGRQETQYF. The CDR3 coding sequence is TGCAGCGTTGGGTCGGGGGGGCGGCAAGAGACCCAGTACTTC. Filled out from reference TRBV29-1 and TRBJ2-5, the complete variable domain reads SAVISQKPSRDICQRGTSLTIQCQVDSQVTMMFWYRQQPGQSLTLIATANQGSEATYESGFVIDKFPISRPNLTFSTLTVSNMSPEDSSIYLCSVGSGGRQETQYFGPGTRLLVL.

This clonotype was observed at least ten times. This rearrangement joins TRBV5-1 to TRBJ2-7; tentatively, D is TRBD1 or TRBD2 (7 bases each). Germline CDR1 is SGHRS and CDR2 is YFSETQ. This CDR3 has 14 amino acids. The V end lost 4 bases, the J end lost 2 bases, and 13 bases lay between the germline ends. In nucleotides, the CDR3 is TGCGCCAGCAGCATGGGGGGGACAGCCTACGAGCAGTACTTC. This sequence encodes CASSMGGTAYEQYF.

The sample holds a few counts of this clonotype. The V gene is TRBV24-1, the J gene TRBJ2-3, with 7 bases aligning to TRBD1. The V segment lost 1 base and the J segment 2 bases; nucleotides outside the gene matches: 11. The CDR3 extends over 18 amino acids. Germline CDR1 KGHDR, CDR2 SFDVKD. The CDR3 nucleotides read TGTGCCACCAGTGATTTTGGAACAGGGGCCCCCTTCACAGATACGCAGTATTTT. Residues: CATSDFGTGAPFTDTQYF.

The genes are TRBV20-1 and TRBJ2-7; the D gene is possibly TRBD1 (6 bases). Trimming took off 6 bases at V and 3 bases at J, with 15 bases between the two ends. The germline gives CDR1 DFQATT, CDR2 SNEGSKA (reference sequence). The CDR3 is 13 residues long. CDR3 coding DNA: TGCAGTGCCGTCCCCGGGACACTCTACGAGCAGTACTTC. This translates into CSAVPGTLYEQYF.

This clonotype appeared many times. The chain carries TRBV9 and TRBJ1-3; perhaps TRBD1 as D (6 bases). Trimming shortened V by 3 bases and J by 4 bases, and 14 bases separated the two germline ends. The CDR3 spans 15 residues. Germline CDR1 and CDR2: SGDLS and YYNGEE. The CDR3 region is CASSASTGAGNTIYF. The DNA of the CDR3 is TGTGCCAGCAGCGCCTCGACAGGAGCCGGAAACACCATATATTTT. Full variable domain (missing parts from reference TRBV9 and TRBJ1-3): DSGVTQTPKHLITATGQRVTLRCSPRSGDLSVYWYQQSLDQGLQFLIQYYNGEERAKGNILERFSAQQFPDLHSELNLSSLELGDSALYFCASSASTGAGNTIYFGEGSWLTVV.

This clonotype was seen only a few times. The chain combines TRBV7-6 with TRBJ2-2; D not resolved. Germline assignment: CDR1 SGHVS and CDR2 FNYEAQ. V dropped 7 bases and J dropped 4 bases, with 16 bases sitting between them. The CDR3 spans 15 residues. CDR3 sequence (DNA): TGTGCCAGCACCACCTTTGCCCCAGGCACCGGGGAGCTGTTTTTT. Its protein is CASTTFAPGTGELFF. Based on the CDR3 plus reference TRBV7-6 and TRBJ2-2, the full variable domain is GAGVSQSPRYKVTKRGQDVALRCDPISGHVSLYWYRQALGQGPEFLTYFNYEAQQDKSGLPNDRFSAERPEGSISTLTIQRTEQRDSAMYRCASTTFAPGTGELFFGEGSRLTVL.

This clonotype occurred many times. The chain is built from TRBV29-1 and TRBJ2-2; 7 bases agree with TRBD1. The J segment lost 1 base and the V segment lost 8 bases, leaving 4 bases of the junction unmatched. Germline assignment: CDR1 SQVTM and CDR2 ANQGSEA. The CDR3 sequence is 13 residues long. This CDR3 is CSTRTGNTGELFF. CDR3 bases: TGCAGCACCCGGACAGGGAACACCGGGGAGCTGTTTTTT.

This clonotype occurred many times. The CDR3 loop reads CASSLSLGSTDTQYF. In nucleotides, the CDR3 is TGTGCCAGCAGCTTAAGCCTAGGGAGCACAGATACGCAGTATTTT. This chain links TRBV7-8 with TRBJ2-3; D gene ambiguous. Germline-derived CDR1 and CDR2 are SGHVS and FQNEAQ. The CDR3 runs 15 residues. The V end lost 2 bases, the J end lost 0 bases, and 9 bases lay between the germline ends. Complete variable domain (other parts from reference TRBV7-8 and TRBJ2-3): GAGVSQSPRYKVAKRGQDVALRCDPISGHVSLFWYQQALGQGPEFLTYFQNEAQLDKSGLPSDRFFAERPEGSVSTLKIQRTQQEDSAVYLCASSLSLGSTDTQYFGPGTRLTVL.

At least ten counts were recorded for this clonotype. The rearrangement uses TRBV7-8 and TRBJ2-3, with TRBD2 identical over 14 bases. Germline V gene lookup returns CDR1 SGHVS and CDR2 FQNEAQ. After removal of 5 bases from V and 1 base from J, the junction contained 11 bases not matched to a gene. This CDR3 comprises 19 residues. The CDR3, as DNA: TGTGCCAGCAGCCTGGGACTAGCGGGAGCCAAGTTTGGCACAGATACGCAGTATTTT. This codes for CASSLGLAGAKFGTDTQYF.

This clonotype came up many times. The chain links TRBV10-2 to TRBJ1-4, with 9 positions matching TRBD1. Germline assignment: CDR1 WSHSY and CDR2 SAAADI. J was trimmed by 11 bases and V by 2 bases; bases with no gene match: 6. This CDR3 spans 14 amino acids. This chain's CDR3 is CASSEGQGMRKLFF. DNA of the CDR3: TGCGCCAGCAGTGAGGGACAGGGGATGCGGAAACTGTTTTTT.